This T cell receptor beta chain originates from a study of blood T cell repertoires in COVID-19. Study-level information: The United States, Italy and Spain were the sources of the acute and convalescent COVID-19 samples.

As handled by the study authors: For nucleated cells, counts were estimated from reference gene primer amplification. Libraries were prepared by immunoSEQ multiplex PCR; TCRdb keeps only in-frame clonotypes and omits some of them. The D gene and trimming were derived from the DNA, and the V and J assignments and clone size from that table. The sample contains more than 200,000 clones, under 90% of which appear only once. This clone was counted a few times. This clonotype originated in a woman of 80 years or more with COVID-19, enrolled during active disease. The sequenced sample consisted of peripheral blood.

The CDR3 nucleotides are TGTGCCAGCAGCTTGGCCGACCTAGGGGCTGAAGCTTTCTTT. It translates to CASSLADLGAEAFF. The chain is built from TRBV5-4 and TRBJ1-1, with D possibly TRBD1 on 5 matching bases. The germline V and J ends were trimmed by 0 bases and 6 bases, with 12 bases remaining between them. Germline CDR1 reads SGHNT; CDR2 reads YYREEE (reference sequence). There are 14 residues in the CDR3.